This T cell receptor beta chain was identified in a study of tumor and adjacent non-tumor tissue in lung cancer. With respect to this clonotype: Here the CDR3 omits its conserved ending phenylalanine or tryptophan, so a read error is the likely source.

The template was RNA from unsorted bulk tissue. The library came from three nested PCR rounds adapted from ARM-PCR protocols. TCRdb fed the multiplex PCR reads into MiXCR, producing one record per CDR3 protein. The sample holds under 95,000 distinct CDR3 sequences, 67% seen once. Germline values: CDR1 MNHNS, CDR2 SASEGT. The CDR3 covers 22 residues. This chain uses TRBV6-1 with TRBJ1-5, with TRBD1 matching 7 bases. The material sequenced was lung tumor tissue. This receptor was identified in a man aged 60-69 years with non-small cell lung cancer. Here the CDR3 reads CASSKKGGGRIGLGDSNQPQHS. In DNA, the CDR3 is TGTGCCAGCAGTAAAAAGGGAGGGGGCCGGATAGGGCTCGGCGACAGCAATCAACCCCAGCATTCT.